This note documents a single T cell receptor beta chain sequence. This sequence may be a read error, since a much larger clone differs from it by one base. The sample belongs to a study of T-cell reconstitution after alpha-beta-depleted transplantation in children. The CDR3 spans 16 residues. CDR1 is DFQATT and CDR2 is SNEGSKA in the germline V gene (reference sequence). Preparation of the TCRbeta library involved a method that used unique molecular identifiers. From the PCR reads, TCRdb called clonotypes with MiXCR, one entry per CDR3 protein. The table shows 600,000 to 700,000 distinct CDR3 sequences, with roughly 15% occurring only once.

The TCR was taken from a human donor who donated a stem cell graft to a child with acute myeloid leukemia. Sequencing used PBMCs from the stem cell graft donor, obtained from the stem cell graft. This chain joins TRBV20-1 and TRBJ2-1; 8 positions match TRBD2. The CDR3 loop is CSARVGRGGTYNEQIF. The CDR3 coding sequence is TGCAGTGCTAGAGTTGGACGGGGGGGCACCTACAATGAGCAGATCTTC.